This record concerns one TCR beta chain sequence. Its specificity is not known. The data were taken from a study of blood T cells in healthy people across ages. Overall study results and limits: Observed TCR beta diversity per million T cells went down as age went up. This fall followed a roughly linear course with age.

From germline, CDR1 is DFQATT and CDR2 SNEGSKA (reference sequence). Trimming shortened V by 0 bases and J by 7 bases, and 18 bases separated the two germline ends. The CDR3 spans 16 residues. Every sample had a minimum of 6 million PBMCs isolated. Primed by a sample-barcoded 5' primer and a J-beta primer mix, a second PCR proceeded for about 6 to 12 cycles. All cDNA molecules were each tagged by a template-switch adaptor with 12 random nucleotides. All samples yielded 3 million or more CDR3-containing paired-end reads. One entry per CDR3 protein, called by TCRdb with MiXCR from the 5' RACE reads. The sample has 790,000 or so distinct CDR3 sequences, about half seen once.

Sequenced input: blood. The origin of this receptor is an older man in good health. The rearrangement links TRBV20-1 to TRBJ2-2; D is possibly TRBD1 (6 bases). Written as DNA, the CDR3 is TGCAGTGCTAGAGAAGCAGGGGCAAGGATTGGCGGGGAGCTGTTTTTT. Protein: CSAREAGARIGGELFF.